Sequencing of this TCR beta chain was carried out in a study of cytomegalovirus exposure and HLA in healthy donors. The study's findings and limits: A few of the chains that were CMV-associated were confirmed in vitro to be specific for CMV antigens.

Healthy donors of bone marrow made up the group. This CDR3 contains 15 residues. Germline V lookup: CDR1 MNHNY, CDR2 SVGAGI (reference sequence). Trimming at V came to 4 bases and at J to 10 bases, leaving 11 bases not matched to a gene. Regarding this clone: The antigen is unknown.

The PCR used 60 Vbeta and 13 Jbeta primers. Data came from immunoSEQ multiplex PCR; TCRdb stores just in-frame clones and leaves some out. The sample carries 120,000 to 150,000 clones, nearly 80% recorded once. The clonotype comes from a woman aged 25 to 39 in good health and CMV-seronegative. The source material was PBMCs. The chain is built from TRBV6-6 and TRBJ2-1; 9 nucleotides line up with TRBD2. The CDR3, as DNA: TGTGCCAGCAGTTTAGGGCTAGCGGGGAAGCAGGAGCAGTTCTTC. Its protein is CASSLGLAGKQEQFF.